A selection of T cell receptor beta chains follows, all from one sample in a study of blood T cell repertoires in COVID-19. Sequencing was performed with immunoSEQ multiplex PCR; in TCRdb, only in-frame clones are kept and a portion is missing. The table shows a few hundred thousand clones, with roughly 87% occurring only once. The sample was peripheral blood. The source of these receptors is a middle-aged man with active or convalescent COVID-19. The conserved cysteine and the conserved F or W are not part of the CDR3 here. The D gene is left open where the match is weak.

v_gene: TRBV19
j_gene: TRBJ1-5
d_gene: TRBD1
CDR3aa: ASTRGTGDQPQH

v_gene: TRBV24-1
j_gene: TRBJ1-2
d_gene: TRBD1
CDR3aa: AISTGDGYGYT

v_gene: TRBV28
j_gene: TRBJ1-1
d_gene: NA
CDR3aa: ASSFPRRVNTEAF

v_gene: TRBV5-4
j_gene: TRBJ1-2
d_gene: TRBD1
CDR3aa: ASSLGQGPRYT

v_gene: TRBV6-5
j_gene: TRBJ1-1
d_gene: NA
CDR3aa: ASSYSPGNTEAF

v_gene: TRBV4-2
j_gene: TRBJ2-3
d_gene: NA
CDR3aa: ASSQSVEGDTQY

v_gene: TRBV6-5
j_gene: TRBJ2-5
d_gene: NA
CDR3aa: ASRVGEETQY

v_gene: TRBV6-5
j_gene: TRBJ1-1
d_gene: NA
CDR3aa: ASSLTENTEAF

v_gene: TRBV5-1
j_gene: TRBJ2-6
d_gene: NA
CDR3aa: ASSLSLMEGRAGANVLT

v_gene: TRBV9
j_gene: TRBJ1-2
d_gene: NA
CDR3aa: ASSVAATGDYGYT

v_gene: TRBV11-2
j_gene: TRBJ1-4
d_gene: TRBD1
CDR3aa: ASSTGQGSEKLF

v_gene: TRBV7-9
j_gene: TRBJ2-7
d_gene: TRBD2
CDR3aa: ASSSSGAGESSYEQY

v_gene: TRBV3-1/TRBV3-2
j_gene: TRBJ2-4
d_gene: TRBD2
CDR3aa: ASSQESGGASIQY

v_gene: TRBV30
j_gene: TRBJ1-6
d_gene: NA
CDR3aa: AWSREGRDNSPLH

v_gene: TRBV5-1
j_gene: TRBJ2-7
d_gene: TRBD1
CDR3aa: ASSFGDRGYEQY